This TCR beta chain was identified during a study of cytomegalovirus exposure and HLA in healthy donors (dated by TCRdb to 2016 to 2017). In terms of the full investigation: According to an earlier analysis of 587 of the donors, roughly 180 million T cells yielded 90 million to 130 million unique TCR beta sequences and approximately 300 Gb of sequence data. An early release that covered fewer than 750 HLA-typed donors contained approximately 300 gigabases of sequencing data and 80 million or so unique TCR sequences. Of the approximately 400 genotyped donors, over 65% fell in the genetic ancestry cluster associated with self-reported Caucasian donors. The study was designed to test whether signatures of past pathogen exposure could be identified by cataloging public T cell receptors. Using immunosequencing, the study profiled T cell repertoires from 500 to 800 subjects and related those repertoires to cytomegalovirus serostatus. In addition to the first cohort of 666 subjects, a separate validation cohort of about 120 different subjects was used. The study combined high-throughput TCR immunosequencing, statistical association of individual TCRs with disease status, and machine learning to predict cytomegalovirus infection status. A later analysis re-examined previously published TCR beta repertoires from several hundred donors and added high-resolution HLA genotyping to investigate patterns of TCR occurrence. In the later analysis, no new phenotypic data were used to find candidate immune exposures; instead, reliance was placed on TCR beta sequences and their occurrence across donors. An earlier analysis of nearly 600 of the donors applied high-throughput TCR beta sequencing to assess whether each TCR beta V gene segment acted as functional or pseudogenic. Alongside the repertoire data, information on donor age, sex, ethnicity and CMV serostatus was compiled. A later genetic analysis took genome-wide SNP genotypes for about 55% of the 666 donors and used that subset as a discovery cohort. All discovery cohort repertoires had been generated using a single sequencing platform. HLA typing included class I and class II loci at four-digit resolution. The number of donors typed differed by locus, with about 629-630 for A, B, C, DRB1 and DQB1, 522 for DQA1, over 600 for DPA1, and over 400 for DPB1. Roughly five DR-DQ haplotypes were handled as single units for association and clustering because linkage in the cohort was strong. Among a few hundred genotyped donors of the cohort, an average of 235,054 unique TCR beta nucleotide sequences were sequenced per donor, roughly 20% of them non-productive.

This clone has only one observation. Its antigen is not yet known. No base qualities exist here, and no much larger clone lies one base off it. The library was made by the immunoSEQ multiplex PCR assay. For the multiplex PCR, a mixture combining 60 forward primers for TCR Vbeta segments and 13 reverse primers for TCR Jbeta segments was used. The CDR3 region of rearranged TCR beta genes was amplified from genomic DNA with a multiplex PCR assay. On the Illumina HiSeq System, the amplified TCR beta libraries were sequenced as 87-base-pair reads. As for how the authors treated the data: Across the 640 or so repertoires, a later analysis counted 60 million to 90 million unique TCR beta chains, roughly 11 million of which were shared by at least two donors. Raw reads were error-corrected and collapsed into unique sequences with a nearest-neighbor algorithm that merged closely related sequences to remove PCR and sequencing errors. To assign V, D and J gene segments, CDR3 sequences were aligned to IMGT reference sequences. For a sequence to be retained, a match of at least six nucleotides was required to both a V gene segment and a J gene segment. Rearrangements were classified as productive when the CDR3 lacked stop codons and remained in frame with V and J, and all other rearrangements were classified as non-productive. CDR3 was defined by IMGT convention, running from the second conserved V-encoded cysteine to the conserved J-encoded phenylalanine. Sequences without an unambiguous match to a single V gene segment were excluded from the earlier analysis of 587 of the donors. In an earlier analysis of about 590 of the donors, a V segment was called functional when productive rearrangements were above 56.7%, and segregating when the standard deviation between donors exceeded 5%. To diagnose cytomegalovirus status from the catalog of TCR beta chain sequences, a statistical classification framework was built. In a later analysis, V and J genes were assigned by comparing TCR nucleotide sequences against IMGT/GENE-DB human TR gene sequences. In a later analysis, CDR3 sequences and most-parsimonious VDJ recombination scenarios were assigned using the TCRdist pipeline. A later analysis defined each TCR beta chain by its CDR3 amino acid sequence plus V-gene family, and excluded reads lacking a unique V-gene family. A later analysis removed 500 to 650 highly shared, low-generation-probability nucleotide sequences to deal with suspected cross-contamination and a sequencing artifact. For each public chain, a later analysis derived a clonal expansion index from normalized ranks of inferred template counts within each repertoire. Generation probabilities in a later analysis came from a VDJ recombination model fitted to out-of-frame rearrangements, and those results were checked against IGoR. A later analysis scored TCR-TCR, TCR-HLA and TCR-CMV co-occurrence with hypergeometric tests, applying a repertoire-size bias correction to TCR pairs. In a later analysis, false discovery rates were estimated by permuting HLA or CMV assignments 20 times. In a later analysis, co-occurring TCRs were grouped with DBSCAN, and TCRdist sequence similarity was added when clustering was performed within HLA-allele-positive subsets. Repertoires with fewer than 30,000 or more than 120,000 public chains were left out of co-occurrence clustering, as were about five repertoires with anomalous nucleotide sharing. This immuneACCESS table, as held by TCRdb, lists in-frame sequences with V and J called but not all clones. Of the missing ones, under half trace to an unresolved V gene in checked studies; the others have no known cause. V and J calls and clone size come straight from that table; D and trimming were deduced from the DNA. This sample is represented by 170,000 or so clones; 84% of them were singletons. The ten largest account for around 1.9% of the sample.

The cohort was made up of roughly 670 healthy bone marrow donors. Cohort members were all nominally healthy when sampled, although unrecorded immune exposures were likely present. The donor tested CMV seronegative and was one of the 352 seronegative cohort members. Every donor gave a peripheral blood sample, and the peripheral blood mononuclear cells from that sample were used for TCR beta sequencing. The Qiagen DNeasy Blood Extraction Kit was used to extract genomic DNA from the blood cell samples. Broader findings and caveats from the paper: In a later analysis, some 18,000 TCR beta sequences were associated with specific HLA alleles at a false discovery rate of 0.05. Compared with the roughly 700-donor mean, donors in an Asian-associated ancestry cluster had fewer N-insertions in productive TCRs, according to a later genetic analysis. Because HLA typing was missing for some donors at each locus, association tests included only the typed subset. In a later analysis, HLA-associated TCR beta chains were found to be more clonally expanded and to have lower generation probabilities than equally common non-associated chains. A later genetic analysis associated a missense DCLRE1C variant with V-gene and J-gene trimming of TCR beta chains, and an independent cohort replicated the association. A further reported finding was that TCR beta sequences accurately predicted the HLA-A and HLA-B alleles for most subjects in the first cohort. For the cohort, immune exposure information was limited to CMV serostatus. Most TCR sequences were seen in very few donors, while some public TCRs were found in many individuals. A cluster of highly shared sequence variants was judged likely to represent a technical artifact of the sequencing pipeline. In a later analysis, most CMV-associated TCR beta chains were found to appear HLA-restricted, with HLA associations seemingly driven largely by CMV exposure. In both the original and validation cohorts, the classifier was reported to diagnose cytomegalovirus status with high specificity and sensitivity. Correlated functional status among segregating V segments might reflect linkage disequilibrium, but an unknown experimental factor could not be ruled out. In an earlier analysis of some 640 of the donors, most TCR beta V segments were observed in productive rearrangements about 90% or about 30% of the time, broadly matching IMGT annotations. Assigning TCR associations to individual alleles was difficult when HLA alleles, especially DR and DQ, strongly co-occurred. In vitro tests confirmed that a few of the cytomegalovirus-associated TCR beta chains recognize cytomegalovirus antigens. Sequencing depth was assumed to be roughly uniform across donors in the presence/absence analyses, though that assumption may not hold. Only TCR beta chains were sequenced in this cohort, and the absence of alpha or paired-chain data limited detectable features. The study gave a list of some 150 TCR beta chains associated with cytomegalovirus. The authors suggested that the approach could potentially be generalized to other disease states and immunological phenotypes. In a later analysis, several top co-occurrence clusters were reported to appear linked to parvovirus B19, influenza, CMV and Epstein-Barr virus. Because counts were too low, roughly 18 rarely observed V segments, including chromosome 9 orphons, were left out of the earlier analysis of some 600 of the donors. In a later analysis, TCR association rates were found to vary across HLA loci, with the most associated TCRs seen for DRB1 alleles and the fewest for HLA-C alleles.

The source of this sequence is a man aged 18 to 30 in good health and CMV-seronegative. Sequencing was done on a sample of PBMCs.

The DNA sequence is given as TGCGCCAGCAGCCAAGACCCTAGCTCCGCCTACGAGCAGTACTTC. It encodes CASSQDPSSAYEQYF. The V gene is TRBV4-1 and the J gene is TRBJ2-7; the best D guess is TRBD2, with 5 bases matching. V loses 0 bases, J loses 2 bases, and the germline ends lie 11 bases apart. Via the germline V gene, CDR1 is MGHRA and CDR2 YSYEKL. CDR3 length: 15 amino acids, cysteine to phenylalanine. Only the CDR3 portion is preserved as DNA: 45 bases, with reading frame beginning at the first base.